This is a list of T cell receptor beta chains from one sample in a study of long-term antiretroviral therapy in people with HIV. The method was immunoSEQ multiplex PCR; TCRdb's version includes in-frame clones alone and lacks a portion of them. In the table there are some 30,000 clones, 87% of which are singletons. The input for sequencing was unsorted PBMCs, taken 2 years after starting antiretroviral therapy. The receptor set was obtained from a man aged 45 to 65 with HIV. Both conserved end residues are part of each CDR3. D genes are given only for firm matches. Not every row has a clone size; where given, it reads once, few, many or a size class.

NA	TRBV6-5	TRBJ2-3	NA	CASSYDSQGNTDTQYF	TGTGCCAGCAGTTACGATAGTCAGGGGAACACAGATACGCAGTATTTT
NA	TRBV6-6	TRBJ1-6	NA	CASSYPPGRTNSPLHF	TGTGCCAGCAGTTACCCGCCGGGACGAACGAATTCACCCCTCCACTTT
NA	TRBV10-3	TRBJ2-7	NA	CAISESSYEQYF	TGTGCCATCAGTGAGTCCTCTTACGAGCAGTACTTC
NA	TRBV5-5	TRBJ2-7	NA	CASSLGAESSYEQYF	TGTGCCAGCAGCTTGGGGGCGGAGAGCTCCTACGAGCAGTACTTC
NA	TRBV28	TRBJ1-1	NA	CASRPALRVNTEAFF	TGTGCCAGCAGGCCCGCCCTGAGAGTGAACACTGAAGCTTTCTTT
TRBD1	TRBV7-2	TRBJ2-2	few	CASSLARTGTGELFF	TGTGCCAGCAGCTTAGCCCGGACAGGGACCGGGGAGCTGTTTTTT
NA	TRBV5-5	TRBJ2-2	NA	CASSLRIGELFF	TGTGCCAGCAGCTTGAGGATCGGGGAGCTGTTTTTT
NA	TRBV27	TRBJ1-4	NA	CASSSHHREQGEKLFF	TGTGCCAGCAGTTCCCATCACAGGGAGCAGGGTGAAAAACTGTTTTTT
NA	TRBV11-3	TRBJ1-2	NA	CASSLSDGYTF	TGTGCCAGCAGCTTATCGGATGGCTACACCTTC
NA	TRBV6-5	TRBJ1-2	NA	CASSYSISSSYGYTF	TGTGCCAGCAGTTACTCGATTTCTTCCAGCTATGGCTACACCTTC
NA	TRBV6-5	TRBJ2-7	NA	CASSYSTVSTYEQYF	TGTGCCAGCAGTTACTCGACAGTTAGTACCTACGAGCAGTACTTC
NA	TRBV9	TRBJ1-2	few	CASSANYGYTF	TGTGCCAGCAGCGCCAATTATGGCTACACCTTC
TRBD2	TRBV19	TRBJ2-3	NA	CASSLVAGETDTQYF	TGTGCCAGTAGTCTGGTAGCGGGAGAAACAGATACGCAGTATTTT
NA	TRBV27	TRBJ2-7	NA	CASGLTGSPYEQYF	TGTGCCAGCGGACTGACAGGCTCACCCTACGAGCAGTACTTC
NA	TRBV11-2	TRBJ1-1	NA	CASSLGPDWAFF	TGTGCCAGCAGCTTGGGACCGGACTGGGCTTTCTTT
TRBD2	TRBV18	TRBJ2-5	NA	CASSPGLAGGGETQYF	TGTGCCAGCTCTCCGGGACTAGCGGGAGGCGGGGAGACCCAGTACTTC
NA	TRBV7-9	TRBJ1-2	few	CASSTISQGDGYTF	TGTGCCAGCAGCACAATATCACAGGGAGATGGCTACACCTTC
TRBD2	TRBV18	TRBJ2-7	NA	CASSPLGGAVHEQYF	TGTGCCAGCTCACCACTCGGGGGGGCGGTACACGAGCAGTACTTC
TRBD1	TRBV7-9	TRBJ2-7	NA	CASSLAGTGPYEQYF	TGTGCCAGCAGCTTAGCGGGGACAGGCCCCTACGAGCAGTACTTC
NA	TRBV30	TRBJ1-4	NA	CAWSVGRVPRGEKLFF	TGTGCCTGGAGTGTCGGCAGGGTACCAAGGGGTGAAAAACTGTTTTTT
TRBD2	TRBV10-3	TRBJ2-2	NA	CAISPGTSITGELFF	TGTGCCATCAGTCCCGGGACTAGTATTACAGGGGAGCTGTTTTTT
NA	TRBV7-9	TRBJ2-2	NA	CASSIFNTGELFF	TGTGCCAGCAGCATCTTTAACACCGGGGAGCTGTTTTTT
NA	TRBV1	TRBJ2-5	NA	CTSSHPLAGGSETQYF	TGCACCAGCAGCCATCCTCTAGCGGGAGGTTCAGAGACCCAGTACTTC
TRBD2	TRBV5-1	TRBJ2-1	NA	CASSPGLAGGNNEQFF	TGCGCCAGCAGCCCCGGACTAGCGGGGGGTAACAATGAGCAGTTCTTC
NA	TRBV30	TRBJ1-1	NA	CAWSVRRNTEAFF	TGTGCCTGGAGTGTACGTAGGAACACTGAAGCTTTCTTT
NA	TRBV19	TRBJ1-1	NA	CASSRSPDGGSTEAFF	TGTGCCAGTAGTAGATCTCCAGATGGGGGATCCACTGAAGCTTTCTTT
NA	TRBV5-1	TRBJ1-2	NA	CASSPGGGFNYGYTF	TGCGCCAGCAGCCCTGGGGGGGGCTTTAACTATGGCTACACCTTC
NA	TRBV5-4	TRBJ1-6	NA	CASSHAARGYNSPLHF	TGTGCCAGCAGCCATGCCGCGCGGGGGTATAATTCACCCCTCCACTTT
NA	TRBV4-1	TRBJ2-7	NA	CASSQDRIRGGYEQYF	TGCGCCAGCAGCCAAGATAGGATCCGTGGGGGCTACGAGCAGTACTTC
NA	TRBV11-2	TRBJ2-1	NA	CASSSGSYNEQFF	TGTGCCAGCAGTTCTGGGAGTTACAATGAGCAGTTCTTC
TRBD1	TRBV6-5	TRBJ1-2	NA	CASRSTGGDGYTF	TGTGCCAGCAGGTCGACAGGGGGCGATGGCTACACCTTC
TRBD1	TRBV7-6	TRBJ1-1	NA	CASSFRRTGARVEAFF	TGTGCCAGCAGCTTTCGACGGACAGGGGCGAGGGTTGAAGCTTTCTTT
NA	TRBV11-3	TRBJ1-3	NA	CASSPSENTIYF	TGTGCCAGCAGCCCGTCCGAGAACACCATATATTTT
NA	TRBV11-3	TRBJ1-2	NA	CASSPNGPGSYGYTF	TGTGCCAGCAGCCCCAATGGGCCAGGGAGCTATGGCTACACCTTC
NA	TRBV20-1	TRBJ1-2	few	CSAGEGYTF	TGCAGTGCAGGGGAGGGCTACACCTTC
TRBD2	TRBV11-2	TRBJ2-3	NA	CAIRLAAADTQYF	TGTGCCATCCGACTAGCGGCGGCAGATACGCAGTATTTT
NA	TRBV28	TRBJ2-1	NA	CASSYWAGQFF	TGTGCCAGCAGCTATTGGGCGGGGCAGTTCTTC
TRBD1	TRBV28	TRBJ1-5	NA	CASSRTGDIQPQHF	TGTGCCAGCAGCAGGACAGGGGACATCCAGCCCCAGCATTTT
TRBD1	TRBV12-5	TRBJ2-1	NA	CASGFGTGANEQFF	TGTGCTAGTGGTTTCGGGACAGGGGCCAATGAGCAGTTCTTC
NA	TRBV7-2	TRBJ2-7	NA	CASSLGEGGPYEQYF	TGTGCCAGCAGCTTAGGAGAGGGCGGACCCTACGAGCAGTACTTC
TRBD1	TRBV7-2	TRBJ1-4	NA	CASSRDRGEEKLFF	TGTGCCAGCAGCCGCGACAGGGGAGAAGAAAAACTGTTTTTT
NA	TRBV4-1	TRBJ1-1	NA	CASSRGGQRSNTEAFF	TGCGCCAGCAGCCGGGGAGGACAGAGGTCGAACACTGAAGCTTTCTTT
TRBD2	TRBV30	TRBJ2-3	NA	CAWSHIAGLDTQYF	TGTGCCTGGAGTCATATAGCGGGCTTAGATACGCAGTATTTT
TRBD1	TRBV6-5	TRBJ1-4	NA	CASSQGVANEKLFF	TGTGCCAGCAGTCAGGGGGTTGCTAATGAAAAACTGTTTTTT
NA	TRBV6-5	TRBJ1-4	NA	CASSYSTGATNEKLFF	TGTGCCAGCAGTTACTCGACCGGAGCAACTAATGAAAAACTGTTTTTT
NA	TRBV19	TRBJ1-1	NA	CAINRGEDNTEAFF	TGTGCCATAAACCGTGGGGAGGATAACACTGAAGCTTTCTTT
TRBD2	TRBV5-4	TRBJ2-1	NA	CASSLGGAGGINNEQFF	TGTGCCAGCAGCTTGGGGGGGGCGGGAGGAATCAACAATGAGCAGTTCTTC
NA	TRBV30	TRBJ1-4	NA	CAWSPGTSEKLFF	TGTGCCTGGAGCCCAGGGACATCCGAAAAACTGTTTTTT